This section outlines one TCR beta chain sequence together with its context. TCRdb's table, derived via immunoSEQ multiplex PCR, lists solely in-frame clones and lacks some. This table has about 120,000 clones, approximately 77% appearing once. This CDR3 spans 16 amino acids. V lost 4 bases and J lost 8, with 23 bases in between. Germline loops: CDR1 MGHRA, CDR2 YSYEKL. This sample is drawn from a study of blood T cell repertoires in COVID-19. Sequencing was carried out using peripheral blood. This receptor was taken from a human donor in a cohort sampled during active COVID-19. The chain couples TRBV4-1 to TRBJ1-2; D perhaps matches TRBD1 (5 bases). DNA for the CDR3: TGCGCCAGCAGCCTCTCCCGGGACTCGAGGGAGGGAGGCTACACCTTC. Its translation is CASSLSRDSREGGYTF.